Below are 12 T cell receptor beta chains sequenced from a single sample in a study of naive and memory T cell subsets. Whole-study results and caveats: Possibly reflecting memory cells re-expressing CD45RA, a few larger clonotypes occurred in naive repertoires, especially CD8.

Which antigens these TCRs recognize remains unknown. Both TRBC1 and TRBC2 were covered by a beta constant-region primer of two equimolar oligonucleotides. Ligated cDNA was amplified by four rounds of PCR with nested alpha and beta constant-region primers and SP2. MiXCR, applied by TCRdb to the UMI-ligation and nested PCR reads, yields one record per CDR3 protein. The repertoire includes over 110,000 distinct CDR3 sequences, about 20% of them detected once, and around 0.63% sits in the top ten. Sequenced sample: naive CD8+ T cells from blood. Receptors originate from a human donor in good health.

Written as DNA, the CDR3 is TGTGCCAGCATGGAGGGGATGAACACTGAAGCTTTCTTT. Translated: CASMEGMNTEAFF. The V and J genes are TRBV25-1 and TRBJ1-1, with D perhaps TRBD1 (5 bases). V shed 7 bases and J shed 0 bases, with 9 bases lying between them. Germline CDR1 is MGHDK and CDR2 is SYGVNS. The CDR3 length is 13 residues.

The chain uses TRBV28 and TRBJ2-1, with D possibly matching TRBD2 (6 bases). This CDR3 is built from 15 residues. The V gene lost 4 bases and the J gene lost 4 bases, with 14 bases spanning the gap. The germline V gene has CDR1 MDHEN and CDR2 SYDVKM. This chain's CDR3 is CASSYGTGVYNEQFF. The CDR3 DNA sequence: TGTGCCAGCAGTTACGGGACGGGGGTGTACAATGAGCAGTTCTTC.

The sample holds a few counts of this clonotype. The genes are TRBV28 and TRBJ2-7; D remains unclear. This CDR3 is built from 17 residues. Per germline, CDR1 MDHEN and CDR2 SYDVKM. Trimming took 2 bases from V and 2 from J, leaving 19 bases between them. CDR3 protein: CASSLVLGQTDTYEQYF. CDR3 DNA sequence: TGTGCCAGCAGTTTAGTTTTAGGGCAGACCGACACCTACGAGCAGTACTTC.

The J gene is TRBJ1-2, the V gene TRBV7-9; 7 positions match TRBD1. Germline V gene sequence: CDR1 SEHNR, CDR2 FQNEAQ (reference sequence). CDR3 length: 15 amino acids. The J segment lost 2 bases and the V segment lost 5 bases, leaving 8 bases of the junction unmatched. CDR3 sequence (DNA): TGTGCCAGCAGCGAAATCCTGGGACAGAACTATGGCTACACCTTC. Translated: CASSEILGQNYGYTF.

This clonotype was seen more than once but under ten times. The V and J genes are TRBV28 and TRBJ1-5; D might be TRBD1 (5 bases). There are 14 residues in the CDR3. Germline loops: CDR1 MDHEN, CDR2 SYDVKM. Trimming left V 7 bases short and J 0 bases short, with 10 bases between. CDR3 residues: CASNLDISNQPQHF. As DNA, the CDR3 is TGTGCCAGCAATTTGGACATTAGCAATCAGCCCCAGCATTTT.

J is TRBJ2-7 and V is TRBV28, with 7 bases that match TRBD1. V was clipped by 2 bases and J by 4 bases; unmatched bases: 8. Germline CDR1 and CDR2: MDHEN and SYDVKM. The CDR3 is 15 amino acids. The CDR3 reads CASSLNEGAWYEQYF. The DNA for the CDR3 is TGTGCCAGCAGTTTAAATGAGGGGGCATGGTACGAGCAGTACTTC.

This clonotype was counted a few times. The chain joins TRBV7-2 to TRBJ2-4; 8 nucleotides match TRBD1. The germline CDR1 and CDR2 sequences are SGHTA and FQGNSA. The CDR3 spans 15 residues. After removal of 6 bases from V and 7 bases from J, the junction contained 11 bases not matched to a gene. In DNA, the CDR3 is TGTGCCAGCAGTGAACCCCAGGGGGCTAGGAACATTCAGTACTTC. The encoded protein is CASSEPQGARNIQYF.

The chain recombines TRBV9 with TRBJ2-2; unclear D gene. CDR3 length: 14 residues. CDR1 is SGDLS, CDR2 YYNGEE, per germline. V was clipped by 2 bases and J by 1 base, with 6 bases between them. CDR3 residues: CASSVWENTGELFF. CDR3 DNA: TGTGCCAGCAGCGTCTGGGAGAACACCGGGGAGCTGTTTTTT. The full variable domain, rest sourced from reference TRBV9 and TRBJ2-2, is DSGVTQTPKHLITATGQRVTLRCSPRSGDLSVYWYQQSLDQGLQFLIQYYNGEERAKGNILERFSAQQFPDLHSELNLSSLELGDSALYFCASSVWENTGELFFGEGSRLTVL.

This clonotype has more than one count but fewer than ten. The DNA of the CDR3 is TGTGCCAGCAGTTACCACCATCTAGGACGAGATAGCAATCAGCCCCAGCATTTT. Translating it yields CASSYHHLGRDSNQPQHF. The V and J genes are TRBV28 and TRBJ1-5; D unclear. Germline CDR1 reads MDHEN; CDR2 reads SYDVKM. Trimming left V 4 bases short and J 0 bases short, with 19 bases between. The CDR3 runs to 18 residues.

This clonotype was picked up a small number of times. The chain is built from TRBV10-2 and TRBJ2-1; 7 nucleotides align to TRBD2. Losses at the gene ends were 2 bases for V and 0 bases for J; bases not matched to a gene: 4. The CDR3 has 16 amino acids. Germline values: CDR1 WSHSY, CDR2 SAAADI. The CDR3 sequence is CASSEPAGASYNEQFF. CDR3 DNA sequence: TGCGCCAGCAGTGAGCCGGCGGGAGCCTCCTACAATGAGCAGTTCTTC.

The genes are TRBV28 and TRBJ2-5, with TRBD1 identical over 8 bases. With 8 bases clipped from V and 3 bases from J, the junction kept 11 bases outside the gene matches. CDR1 and CDR2 from the germline V gene are MDHEN and SYDVKM. This CDR3 comprises 15 residues. CDR3 sequence reads: CASERETGGEETQYF. The DNA for the CDR3 is TGTGCCAGCGAAAGAGAAACAGGGGGAGAAGAGACCCAGTACTTC.

A few counts support this clonotype. The rearrangement links TRBV27 to TRBJ1-1; D is uncertain. Germline V gene data show CDR1 as MNHEY and CDR2 as SMNVEV (reference sequence). Trimming pared 6 bases from V and 4 bases from J, leaving 18 bases between. The CDR3 extends over 15 amino acids. CDR3 coding DNA: TGTGCCAGCAGGCTACACGGGTCGGCAGCCACTGAAGCTTTCTTT. Translation gives CASRLHGSAATEAFF.